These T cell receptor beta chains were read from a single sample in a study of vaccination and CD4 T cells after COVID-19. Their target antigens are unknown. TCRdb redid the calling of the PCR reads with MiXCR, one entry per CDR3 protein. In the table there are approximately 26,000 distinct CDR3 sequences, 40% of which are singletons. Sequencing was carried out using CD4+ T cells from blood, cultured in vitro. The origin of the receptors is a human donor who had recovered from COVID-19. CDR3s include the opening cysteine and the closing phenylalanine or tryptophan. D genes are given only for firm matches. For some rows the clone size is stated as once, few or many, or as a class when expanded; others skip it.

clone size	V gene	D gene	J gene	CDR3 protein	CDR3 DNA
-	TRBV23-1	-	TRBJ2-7	CASSQSESMYEQYF	TGCGCCAGCAGTCAATCGGAAAGTATGTACGAGCAGTACTTC
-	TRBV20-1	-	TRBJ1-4	CSARDPRGAGEKLFF	TGCAGTGCTAGAGACCCCCGGGGGGCTGGTGAAAAACTGTTTTTT
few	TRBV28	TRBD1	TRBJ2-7	CASSGPDRGYEQYF	TGTGCCAGCAGCGGACCTGACAGGGGTTACGAGCAGTACTTC
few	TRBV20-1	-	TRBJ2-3	CSARTIDQGADTQYF	TGCAGTGCTAGAACGATCGATCAGGGTGCAGATACGCAGTATTTT
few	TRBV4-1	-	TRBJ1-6	CASSQEMLSSYNSPLHF	TGCGCCAGCAGCCAAGAGATGCTGAGCTCCTATAATTCACCCCTCCACTTT
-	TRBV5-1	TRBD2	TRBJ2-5	CASSQGLAGRLETQYF	TGCGCCAGCAGCCAGGGACTAGCGGGGCGTTTAGAGACCCAGTACTTC
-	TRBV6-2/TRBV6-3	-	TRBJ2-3	CASSYSNRDFTDTQYF	TGTGCCAGCAGTTACTCTAACAGGGACTTCACAGATACGCAGTATTTT
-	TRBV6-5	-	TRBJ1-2	CASSYYGPTYGYTF	TGTGCCAGCAGTTACTACGGGCCGACCTATGGCTACACCTTC
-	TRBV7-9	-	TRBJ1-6	CASSLVGSNSPLHF	TGTGCCAGCAGCTTAGTCGGCAGCAATTCACCCCTCCACTTT
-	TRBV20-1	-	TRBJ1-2	CSVTDGYTF	TGCAGTGTCACGGATGGCTACACCTTC
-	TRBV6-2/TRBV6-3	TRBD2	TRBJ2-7	CASSYSGRAGSYEQYF	TGTGCCAGCAGTTATAGCGGGAGGGCCGGGTCCTACGAGCAGTACTTC
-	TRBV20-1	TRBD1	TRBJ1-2	CSARTGAGVDGYTF	TGCAGTGCTAGGACAGGGGCAGGGGTTGATGGCTACACCTTC
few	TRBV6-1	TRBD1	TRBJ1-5	CASREIDRAGQPQHF	TGTGCCAGCAGAGAGATTGACAGGGCTGGTCAGCCCCAGCATTTT
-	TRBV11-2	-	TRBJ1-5	CASSPSGVQGSQHF	TGTGCCAGCAGCCCTTCAGGGGTTCAGGGTTCCCAGCATTTT
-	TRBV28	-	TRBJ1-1	CASRGGNTEAFF	TGTGCCAGCAGGGGGGGGAACACTGAAGCTTTCTTT
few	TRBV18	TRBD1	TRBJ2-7	CASRPGTGLDEQYF	TGTGCCAGCCGTCCCGGGACAGGGCTCGACGAGCAGTACTTC
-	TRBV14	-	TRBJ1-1	CASSQGQGTEAFF	TGTGCCAGCAGCCAAGGCCAAGGCACTGAAGCTTTCTTT
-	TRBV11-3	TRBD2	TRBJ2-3	CASAGGGLDTDTQYF	TGTGCCAGCGCGGGGGGCGGGTTAGACACAGATACGCAGTATTTT
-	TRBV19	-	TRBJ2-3	CASSFIRGSTSTDTQYF	TGTGCCAGTAGTTTCATCAGGGGCAGCACTAGCACAGATACGCAGTATTTT
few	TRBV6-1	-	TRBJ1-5	CASRPMSGNQPQHF	TGTGCCAGCAGACCCATGTCAGGAAATCAGCCCCAGCATTTT
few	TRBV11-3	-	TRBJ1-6	CASSPSSSYNSPLHF	TGTGCCAGCAGCCCATCGAGCTCCTATAATTCACCCCTCCACTTT
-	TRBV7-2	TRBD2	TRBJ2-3	CASSTRLAPSTDTQYF	TGTGCCAGCAGCACCCGACTAGCGCCTAGCACAGATACGCAGTATTTT
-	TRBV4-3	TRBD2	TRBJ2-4	CASSQERTSLNIQYF	TGCGCCAGCAGCCAAGAGAGGACTAGCCTAAACATTCAGTACTTC
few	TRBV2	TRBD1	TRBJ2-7	CASSTQGQGAYEQYF	TGTGCCAGCAGTACCCAGGGACAGGGGGCGTACGAGCAGTACTTC
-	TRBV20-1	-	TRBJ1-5	CSARDPSTLRQHF	TGCAGTGCTAGAGATCCCAGTACTCTCAGGCAGCATTTT
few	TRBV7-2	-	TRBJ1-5	CASSLQPPGGSNQPQHF	TGTGCCAGCAGCTTACAGCCGCCAGGCGGGTCCAATCAGCCCCAGCATTTT
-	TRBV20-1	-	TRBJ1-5	CSARVVGSNQPQHF	TGCAGTGCTAGAGTGGTGGGGAGCAATCAGCCCCAGCATTTT
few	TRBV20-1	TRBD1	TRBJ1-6	CSALDRGYNSPLHF	TGCAGTGCACTTGACAGGGGCTATAATTCACCCCTCCACTTT
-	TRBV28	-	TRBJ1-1	CASRKGLENTEAFF	TGTGCCAGCAGAAAGGGACTCGAGAACACTGAAGCTTTCTTT
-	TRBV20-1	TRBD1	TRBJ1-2	CSAAPDRNNYGYTF	TGCAGTGCCGCCCCGGACAGGAATAACTATGGCTACACCTTC
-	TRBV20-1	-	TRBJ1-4	CSARRVNEKLFF	TGCAGTGCGAGGAGGGTTAATGAAAAACTGTTTTTT
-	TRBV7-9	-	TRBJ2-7	CASSLTRPRGDSYEQYF	TGTGCCAGCAGCTTAACCCGACCCCGAGGAGACTCCTACGAGCAGTACTTC
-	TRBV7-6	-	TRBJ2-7	CASSLGAGGNSYEQYF	TGTGCCAGCAGCTTAGGCGCGGGCGGAAACTCCTACGAGCAGTACTTC
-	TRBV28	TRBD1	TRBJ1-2	CASRLQGGRLDYGYTF	TGTGCCAGCAGACTACAGGGGGGTCGACTTGACTATGGCTACACCTTC
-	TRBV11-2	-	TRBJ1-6	CASSRLVVNSPLHF	TGTGCCAGCAGCAGACTGGTTGTAAATTCACCCCTCCACTTT
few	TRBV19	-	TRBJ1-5	CASSIRDKNQPQHF	TGTGCCAGTAGTATCCGGGACAAAAATCAGCCCCAGCATTTT
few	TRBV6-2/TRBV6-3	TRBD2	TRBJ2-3	CASSYGTSRRTDTQYF	TGTGCCAGCAGTTACGGGACTAGCAGACGCACAGATACGCAGTATTTT
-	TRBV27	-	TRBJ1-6	CASSPSKVLSSPLHF	TGTGCCAGCAGTCCCAGCAAGGTTCTAAGTTCACCCCTCCACTTT
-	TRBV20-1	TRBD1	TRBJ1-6	CSARDRQGGDSPLHF	TGCAGTGCTAGGGATAGACAGGGCGGGGATTCACCCCTCCACTTT
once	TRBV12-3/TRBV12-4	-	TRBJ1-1	CASSPAGVPTEAFF	TGTGCCAGCAGCCCGGCAGGGGTCCCCACTGAAGCTTTCTTT
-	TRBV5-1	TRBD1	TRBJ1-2	CASSGNTGAGGYTF	TGCGCCAGCAGCGGAAACACAGGGGCCGGGGGCTACACCTTC
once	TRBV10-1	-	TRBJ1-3	CASSAGVYGNTIYF	TGCGCCAGCAGTGCGGGGGTGTACGGAAACACCATATATTTT
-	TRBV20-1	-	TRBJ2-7	CSASGPGQISSYEQYF	TGCAGTGCTAGCGGACCAGGACAGATAAGCTCCTACGAGCAGTACTTC
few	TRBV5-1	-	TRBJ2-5	CASRIGSQETQYF	TGCGCCAGCAGGATAGGTTCCCAAGAGACCCAGTACTTC
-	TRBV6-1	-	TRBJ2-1	CASSLLNMGAEFF	TGTGCCAGCAGTCTTCTTAACATGGGGGCGGAGTTCTTC
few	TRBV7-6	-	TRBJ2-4	CASSGDIQYF	TGTGCCAGCAGCGGGGACATTCAGTACTTC